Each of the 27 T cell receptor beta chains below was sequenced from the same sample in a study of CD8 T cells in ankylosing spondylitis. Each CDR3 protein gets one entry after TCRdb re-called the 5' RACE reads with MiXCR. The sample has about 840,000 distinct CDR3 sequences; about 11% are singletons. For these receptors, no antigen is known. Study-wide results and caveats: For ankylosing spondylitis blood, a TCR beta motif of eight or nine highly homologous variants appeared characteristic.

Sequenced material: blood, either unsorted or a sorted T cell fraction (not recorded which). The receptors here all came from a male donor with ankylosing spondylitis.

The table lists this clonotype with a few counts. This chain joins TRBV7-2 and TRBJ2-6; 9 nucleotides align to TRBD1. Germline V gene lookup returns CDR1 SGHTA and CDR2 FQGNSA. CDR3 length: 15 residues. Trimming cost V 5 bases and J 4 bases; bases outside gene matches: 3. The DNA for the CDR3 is TGTGCCAGCAGCGGACAGGGGAAAGGGGCCAACGTCCTGACTTTC. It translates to CASSGQGKGANVLTF. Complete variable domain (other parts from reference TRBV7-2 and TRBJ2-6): GAGVSQSPSNKVTEKGKDVELRCDPISGHTALYWYRQSLGQGLEFLIYFQGNSAPDKSGLPSDRFSAERTGGSVSTLTIQRTQQEDSAVYLCASSGQGKGANVLTFGAGSRLTVL.

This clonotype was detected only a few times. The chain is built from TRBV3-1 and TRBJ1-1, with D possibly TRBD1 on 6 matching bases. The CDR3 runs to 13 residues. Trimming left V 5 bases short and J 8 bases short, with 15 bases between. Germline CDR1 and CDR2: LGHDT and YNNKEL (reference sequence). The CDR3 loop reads CASSFEVGGEAFF. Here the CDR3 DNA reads TGTGCCAGCAGCTTTGAGGTAGGGGGGGAAGCTTTCTTT.

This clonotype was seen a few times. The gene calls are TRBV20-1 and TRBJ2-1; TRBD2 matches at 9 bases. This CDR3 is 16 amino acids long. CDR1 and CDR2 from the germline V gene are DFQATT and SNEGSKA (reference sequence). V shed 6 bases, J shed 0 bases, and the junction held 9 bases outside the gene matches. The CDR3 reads CSAGAGLAYSYNEQFF. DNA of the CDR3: TGCAGTGCAGGCGCCGGACTAGCGTACTCCTACAATGAGCAGTTCTTC.

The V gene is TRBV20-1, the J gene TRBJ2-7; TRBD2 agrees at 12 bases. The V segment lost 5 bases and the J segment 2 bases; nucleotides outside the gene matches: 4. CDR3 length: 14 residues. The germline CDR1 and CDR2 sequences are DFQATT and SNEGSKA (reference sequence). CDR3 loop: CSAPSGRGAYEQYF. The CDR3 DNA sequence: TGCAGTGCTCCTAGCGGGAGGGGAGCCTACGAGCAGTACTTC.

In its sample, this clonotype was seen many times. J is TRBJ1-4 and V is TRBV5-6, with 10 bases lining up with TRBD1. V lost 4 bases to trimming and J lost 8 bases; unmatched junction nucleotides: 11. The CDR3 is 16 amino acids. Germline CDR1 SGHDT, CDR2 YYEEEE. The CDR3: CASSTWTGGWQEKLFF. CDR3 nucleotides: TGTGCCAGCAGCACCTGGACAGGGGGATGGCAGGAAAAACTGTTTTTT.

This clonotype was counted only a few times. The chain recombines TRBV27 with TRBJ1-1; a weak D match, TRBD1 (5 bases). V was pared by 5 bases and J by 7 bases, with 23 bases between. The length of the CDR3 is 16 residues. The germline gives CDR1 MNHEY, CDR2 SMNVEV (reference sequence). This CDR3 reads CASSPKPKGLKLEAFF. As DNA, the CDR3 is TGTGCCAGCAGTCCAAAGCCCAAGGGGCTGAAGCTTGAAGCTTTCTTT.

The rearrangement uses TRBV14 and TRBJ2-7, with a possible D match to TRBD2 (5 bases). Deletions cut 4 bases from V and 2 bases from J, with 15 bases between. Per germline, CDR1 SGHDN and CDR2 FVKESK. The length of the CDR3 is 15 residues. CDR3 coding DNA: TGTGCCAGCAGCCCCCGCGAGGGAGAGGCCTACGAGCAGTACTTC. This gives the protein CASSPREGEAYEQYF.

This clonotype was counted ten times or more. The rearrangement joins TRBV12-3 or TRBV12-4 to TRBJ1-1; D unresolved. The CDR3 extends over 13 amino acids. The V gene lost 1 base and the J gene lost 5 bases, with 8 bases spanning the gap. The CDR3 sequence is CASSLERSTEAFF. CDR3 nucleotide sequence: TGTGCCAGCAGTTTAGAGAGGTCAACTGAAGCTTTCTTT.

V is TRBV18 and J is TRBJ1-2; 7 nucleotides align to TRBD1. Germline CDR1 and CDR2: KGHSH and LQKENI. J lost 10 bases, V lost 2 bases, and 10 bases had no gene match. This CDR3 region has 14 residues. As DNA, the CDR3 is TGTGCCAGCTCACCAGGACAGGAGGATGGTGTCTACACCTTC. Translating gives CASSPGQEDGVYTF.

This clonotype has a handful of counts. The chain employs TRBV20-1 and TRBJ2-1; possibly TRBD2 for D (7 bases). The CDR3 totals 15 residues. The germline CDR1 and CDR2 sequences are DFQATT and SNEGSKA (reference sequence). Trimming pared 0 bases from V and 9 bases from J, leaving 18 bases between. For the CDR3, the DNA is TGCAGTGCTAGAGATCTGGGGGGGGCTGCGGGTGAGCAGTTCTTC. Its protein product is CSARDLGGAAGEQFF.

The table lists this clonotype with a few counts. The CDR3: CASSPPQRNTEAFF. CDR3 nucleotide sequence: TGTGCCAGCTCACCGCCTCAGAGGAACACTGAAGCTTTCTTT. The chain uses TRBV18 and TRBJ1-1; D ambiguous. The germline gives CDR1 KGHSH, CDR2 LQKENI. This CDR3 comprises 14 residues. Trimming removed 3 bases from V and 1 base from J, with 9 bases in between.

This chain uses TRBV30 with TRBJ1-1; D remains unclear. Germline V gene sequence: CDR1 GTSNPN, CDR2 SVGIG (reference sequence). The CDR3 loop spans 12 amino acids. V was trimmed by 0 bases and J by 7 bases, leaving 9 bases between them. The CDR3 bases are TGTGCCTGGAGTGTACAGCAGTTTGAAGCTTTCTTT. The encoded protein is CAWSVQQFEAFF.

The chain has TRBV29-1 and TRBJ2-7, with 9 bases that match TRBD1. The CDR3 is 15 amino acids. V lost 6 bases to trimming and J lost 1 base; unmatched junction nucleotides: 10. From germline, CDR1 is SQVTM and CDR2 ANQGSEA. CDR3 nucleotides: TGCAGCGTCGGGGGTACAGGGGGCCCATCCTACGAGCAGTACTTC. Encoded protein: CSVGGTGGPSYEQYF.

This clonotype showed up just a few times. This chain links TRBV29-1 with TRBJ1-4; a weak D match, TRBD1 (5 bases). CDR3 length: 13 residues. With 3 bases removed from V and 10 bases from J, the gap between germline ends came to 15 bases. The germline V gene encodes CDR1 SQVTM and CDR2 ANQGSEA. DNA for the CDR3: TGCAGCGTTGATGGGGCGGGGGGTGGAAAACTGTTTTTT. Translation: CSVDGAGGGKLFF.

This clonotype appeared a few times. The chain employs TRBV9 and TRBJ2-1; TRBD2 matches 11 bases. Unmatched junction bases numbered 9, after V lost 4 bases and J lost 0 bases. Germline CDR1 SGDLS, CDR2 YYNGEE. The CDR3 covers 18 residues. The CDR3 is CASSSLAGGSRSYNEQFF. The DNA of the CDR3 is TGTGCCAGCAGCTCCTTAGCGGGGGGGTCACGCTCCTACAATGAGCAGTTCTTC.

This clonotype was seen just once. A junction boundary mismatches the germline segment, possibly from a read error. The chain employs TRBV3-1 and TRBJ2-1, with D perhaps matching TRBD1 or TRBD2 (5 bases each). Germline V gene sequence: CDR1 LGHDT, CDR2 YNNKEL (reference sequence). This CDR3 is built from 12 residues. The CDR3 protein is CAGFSPGTTLVF. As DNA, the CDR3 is TGTGCCGGCTTCTCCCCCGGGACCACACTCGTCTTC.

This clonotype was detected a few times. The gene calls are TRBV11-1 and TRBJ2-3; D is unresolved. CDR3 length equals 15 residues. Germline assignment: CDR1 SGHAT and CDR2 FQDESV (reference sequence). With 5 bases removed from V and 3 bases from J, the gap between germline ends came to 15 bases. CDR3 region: CASSVRAKGTDTQYF. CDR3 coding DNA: TGTGCCAGCAGCGTCCGGGCCAAAGGGACAGATACGCAGTATTTT.

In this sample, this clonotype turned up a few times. CDR3 sequence (DNA): TGCAGTGCTTCCCGGACAGGGGGGATTCAGTACTTC. It specifies CSASRTGGIQYF. V gene TRBV20-1 combines with J gene TRBJ2-4; 10 bases fit TRBD1. The CDR3 loop spans 12 amino acids. Germline lookup yields CDR1 DFQATT and CDR2 SNEGSKA (reference sequence). V shed 5 bases and J 10 bases; nucleotides not matched to a gene: 5.

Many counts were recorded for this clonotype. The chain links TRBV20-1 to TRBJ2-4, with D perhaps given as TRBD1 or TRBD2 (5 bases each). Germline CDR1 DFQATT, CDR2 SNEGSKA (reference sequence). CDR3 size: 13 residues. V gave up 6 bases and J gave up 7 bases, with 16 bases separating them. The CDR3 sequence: CSAHDSWGNIQYF. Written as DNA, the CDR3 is TGCAGTGCCCACGACAGTTGGGGGAACATTCAGTACTTC.

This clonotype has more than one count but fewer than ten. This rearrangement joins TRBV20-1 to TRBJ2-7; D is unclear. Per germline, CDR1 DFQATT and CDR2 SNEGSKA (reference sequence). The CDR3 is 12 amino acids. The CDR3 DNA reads TGCAGCGCGGACGGACCCTCCTACGAGCAGTACTTC. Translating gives CSADGPSYEQYF.

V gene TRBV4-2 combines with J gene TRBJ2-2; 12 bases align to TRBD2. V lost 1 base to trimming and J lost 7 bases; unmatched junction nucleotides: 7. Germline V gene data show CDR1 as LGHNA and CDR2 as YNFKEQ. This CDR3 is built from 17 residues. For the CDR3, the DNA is TGTGCCAGCAGCCAAGTCTCTAGCGGGAGGGCAGACGGGGAGCTGTTTTTT. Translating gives CASSQVSSGRADGELFF.

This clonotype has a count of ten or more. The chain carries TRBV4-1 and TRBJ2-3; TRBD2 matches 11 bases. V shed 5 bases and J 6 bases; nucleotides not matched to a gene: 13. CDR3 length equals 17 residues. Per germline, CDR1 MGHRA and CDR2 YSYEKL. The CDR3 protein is CASSTRLAGQQPDTQYF. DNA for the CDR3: TGCGCCAGCAGCACCAGACTAGCGGGGCAGCAGCCCGATACGCAGTATTTT.

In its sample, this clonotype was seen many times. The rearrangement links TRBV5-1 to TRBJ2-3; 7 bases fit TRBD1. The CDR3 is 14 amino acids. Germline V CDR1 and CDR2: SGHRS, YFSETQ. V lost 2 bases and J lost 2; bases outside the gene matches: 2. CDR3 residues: CASSFGQDTDTQYF. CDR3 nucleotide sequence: TGCGCCAGCAGCTTCGGACAGGACACAGATACGCAGTATTTT.

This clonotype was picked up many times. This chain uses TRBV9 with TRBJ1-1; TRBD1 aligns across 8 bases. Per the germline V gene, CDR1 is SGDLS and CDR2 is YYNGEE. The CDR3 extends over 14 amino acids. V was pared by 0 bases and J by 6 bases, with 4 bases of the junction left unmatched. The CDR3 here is CASSVGGQVSEAFF. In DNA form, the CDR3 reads TGTGCCAGCAGCGTAGGGGGACAGGTTTCTGAAGCTTTCTTT.

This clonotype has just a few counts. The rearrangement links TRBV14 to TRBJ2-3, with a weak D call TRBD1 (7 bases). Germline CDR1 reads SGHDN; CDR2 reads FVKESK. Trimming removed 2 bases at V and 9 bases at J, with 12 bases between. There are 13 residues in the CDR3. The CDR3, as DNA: TGTGCCAGCAGCCAACTTGGAGGGGGCACGCAGTATTTT. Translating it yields CASSQLGGGTQYF.

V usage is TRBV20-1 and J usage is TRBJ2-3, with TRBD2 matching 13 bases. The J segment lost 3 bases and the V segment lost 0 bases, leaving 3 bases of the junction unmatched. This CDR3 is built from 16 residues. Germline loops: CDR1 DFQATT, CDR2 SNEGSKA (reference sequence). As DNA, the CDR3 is TGCAGTGCTAGAGAAAGACTAGCGGGAGGTACAGATACGCAGTATTTT. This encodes CSARERLAGGTDTQYF.

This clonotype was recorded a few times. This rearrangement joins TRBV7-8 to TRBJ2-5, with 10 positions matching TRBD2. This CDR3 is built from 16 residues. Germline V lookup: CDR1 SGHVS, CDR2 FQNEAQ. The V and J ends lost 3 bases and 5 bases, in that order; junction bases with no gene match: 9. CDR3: CASSFERGGVGETQYF. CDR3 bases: TGTGCCAGCAGCTTTGAGCGGGGGGGCGTGGGGGAGACCCAGTACTTC.